The clone carrying this T cell receptor (beta chain) was counted at least ten times. This record comes from a study of T cells in Graves' hyperthyroidism and ophthalmopathy. The CDR3 regions of TCR beta were amplified from RNA transcripts. Primed by the HTBI set, a first-round RT-PCR was run on the TCR CDR3. One entry per CDR3 protein, called by TCRdb with MiXCR from the multiplex PCR reads. The table includes 640,000 or so distinct CDR3 sequences, approximately 15% detected once. Trimming stripped 2 bases from V and 8 bases from J, with 14 bases between. CDR3 size: 15 residues. CDR1 is SGHRS and CDR2 is YFSETQ in the germline V gene. Those patients with uncontrolled infection, other autoimmune disease, pregnancy or lactation were excluded. Clinical symptoms, serum thyroxine and TRAb, thyroid ultrasound and orbital computed tomography together formed the diagnostic basis.

Sequenced: blood. The gene calls are TRBV5-1 and TRBJ1-6, with D possibly TRBD1 on 5 matching bases. This TCR was recovered from a woman between 18 and 29 years old with Graves' ophthalmopathy. CDR3 DNA sequence: TGCGCCAGCAGCTTTTCCGGGACTGACCATTCACCCCTCCACTTT. Encoded protein: CASSFSGTDHSPLHF.